This is a list of T cell receptor beta chains from one sample in a study of cytomegalovirus exposure and HLA in healthy donors. Assay used: immunoSEQ multiplex PCR; TCRdb lists only in-frame clones, some missing. The profile shows 60,000 to 90,000 clones, approximately 63% of them singletons. The sample taken for sequencing was PBMCs. The receptors stem from a woman in her forties or fifties in good health and CMV-seropositive. Each CDR3 is given without its conserved first and last residue. Each record gives: D gene, J gene, V gene, CDR3 length, CDR3 protein. D genes are given only for firm matches.

D gene: .
J gene: TRBJ2-2
V gene: TRBV4-3
CDR3 length: 14
CDR3 protein: ASSRGFLSNTGELF

D gene: TRBD1
J gene: TRBJ1-2
V gene: TRBV2
CDR3 length: 14
CDR3 protein: ASSEDWDRRHRGYT

D gene: TRBD1
J gene: TRBJ2-7
V gene: TRBV28
CDR3 length: 13
CDR3 protein: ASKGVRTGAYEQY

D gene: .
J gene: TRBJ2-1
V gene: TRBV29-1
CDR3 length: 12
CDR3 protein: SVQQGEGYNEQF

D gene: TRBD1
J gene: TRBJ2-5
V gene: TRBV7-8
CDR3 length: 12
CDR3 protein: ASEGQGAWETQY

D gene: TRBD1
J gene: TRBJ2-5
V gene: TRBV2
CDR3 length: 13
CDR3 protein: ASRLEQGARETQY

D gene: TRBD2
J gene: TRBJ2-1
V gene: TRBV15
CDR3 length: 16
CDR3 protein: ATSREGVGLADYNEQF

D gene: .
J gene: TRBJ2-7
V gene: TRBV5-4
CDR3 length: 14
CDR3 protein: ASSLNKNRASYEQY

D gene: TRBD1
J gene: TRBJ2-2
V gene: TRBV30
CDR3 length: 11
CDR3 protein: AWRDRWTGELF

D gene: .
J gene: TRBJ1-2
V gene: TRBV18
CDR3 length: 11
CDR3 protein: ASSLDRSYGYT

D gene: .
J gene: TRBJ2-1
V gene: TRBV5-1
CDR3 length: 12
CDR3 protein: ASKSGSAYNEQF

D gene: TRBD1
J gene: TRBJ1-2
V gene: TRBV28
CDR3 length: 12
CDR3 protein: ASILQGQFYGYT

D gene: .
J gene: TRBJ1-1
V gene: TRBV7-8
CDR3 length: 13
CDR3 protein: ASSLEPQPNTEAF

D gene: TRBD2
J gene: TRBJ2-7
V gene: TRBV7-2
CDR3 length: 14
CDR3 protein: ASSDTVASGTHEQY

D gene: TRBD1
J gene: TRBJ1-2
V gene: TRBV28
CDR3 length: 11
CDR3 protein: ASSFLSGQGGI

D gene: .
J gene: TRBJ2-1
V gene: TRBV9
CDR3 length: 13
CDR3 protein: ASSVSGAANGEQF

D gene: .
J gene: TRBJ1-2
V gene: TRBV7-9
CDR3 length: 13
CDR3 protein: ASSPFPGGDYGYT

D gene: .
J gene: TRBJ2-2
V gene: TRBV7-2
CDR3 length: 14
CDR3 protein: ASSLGGGGYGGELF

D gene: .
J gene: TRBJ2-7
V gene: TRBV5-4
CDR3 length: 16
CDR3 protein: ASSLEVRGVLRSDEQY

D gene: .
J gene: TRBJ1-2
V gene: TRBV5-1
CDR3 length: 12
CDR3 protein: ASSLAPGSYGYT

D gene: TRBD1
J gene: TRBJ2-5
V gene: TRBV14
CDR3 length: 12
CDR3 protein: ASSPRTGEETQY

D gene: .
J gene: TRBJ1-5
V gene: TRBV7-9
CDR3 length: 14
CDR3 protein: ASSLVQGKGGQPQH

D gene: TRBD2
J gene: TRBJ2-3
V gene: TRBV4-3
CDR3 length: 12
CDR3 protein: ASTAGLVGDTQY

D gene: TRBD1
J gene: TRBJ1-4
V gene: TRBV19
CDR3 length: 13
CDR3 protein: ASSVRTGSNEKLF

D gene: .
J gene: TRBJ1-5
V gene: TRBV18
CDR3 length: 13
CDR3 protein: ASSPDRWDNQPQH

D gene: .
J gene: TRBJ2-6
V gene: TRBV30
CDR3 length: 13
CDR3 protein: AWENRDSGANVLT

D gene: TRBD1
J gene: TRBJ1-1
V gene: TRBV19
CDR3 length: 13
CDR3 protein: ASSGTGGINTEAF

D gene: .
J gene: TRBJ2-7
V gene: TRBV7-2
CDR3 length: 14
CDR3 protein: ASSLTAAGTLYEQY

D gene: TRBD1
J gene: TRBJ2-7
V gene: TRBV5-1
CDR3 length: 13
CDR3 protein: ASSFSTGVSYEQY

D gene: TRBD1
J gene: TRBJ1-1
V gene: TRBV29-1
CDR3 length: 10
CDR3 protein: SAQGAATEAF

D gene: .
J gene: TRBJ1-1
V gene: TRBV9
CDR3 length: 10
CDR3 protein: ASSGQGAEAF

D gene: .
J gene: TRBJ1-1
V gene: TRBV30
CDR3 length: 13
CDR3 protein: AWSPGLGALTEAF

D gene: .
J gene: TRBJ2-7
V gene: TRBV6-1
CDR3 length: 14
CDR3 protein: ASSERGQPLSYEQY

D gene: .
J gene: TRBJ2-3
V gene: TRBV18
CDR3 length: 11
CDR3 protein: ASPTTGTDTQY

D gene: TRBD1
J gene: TRBJ1-5
V gene: TRBV12-5
CDR3 length: 10
CDR3 protein: ASGQGDQPQH

D gene: TRBD2
J gene: TRBJ2-1
V gene: TRBV4-1
CDR3 length: 18
CDR3 protein: ASSQADSRISSGPYNEQF

D gene: .
J gene: TRBJ2-1
V gene: TRBV10-2
CDR3 length: 13
CDR3 protein: ASRTQGWVGNEQF

D gene: TRBD2
J gene: TRBJ2-7
V gene: TRBV18
CDR3 length: 15
CDR3 protein: ASSPRFGERDSYEQY

D gene: TRBD1
J gene: TRBJ2-2
V gene: TRBV7-2
CDR3 length: 13
CDR3 protein: ASSLQGAATGELF

D gene: .
J gene: TRBJ2-3
V gene: TRBV5-1
CDR3 length: 11
CDR3 protein: ASSLRGTDTQY

D gene: TRBD1
J gene: TRBJ1-5
V gene: TRBV30
CDR3 length: 12
CDR3 protein: AWNRQGGNQPQH

D gene: TRBD1
J gene: TRBJ1-3
V gene: TRBV28
CDR3 length: 12
CDR3 protein: ASSRTGGGNTIY

D gene: .
J gene: TRBJ2-3
V gene: TRBV7-2
CDR3 length: 13
CDR3 protein: ASSFGSGGTDTQY

D gene: TRBD1
J gene: TRBJ2-7
V gene: TRBV28
CDR3 length: 13
CDR3 protein: ASSLIGAGGNEQY

D gene: TRBD1
J gene: TRBJ1-1
V gene: TRBV7-9
CDR3 length: 13
CDR3 protein: ASSGWTGDNTEAF

D gene: .
J gene: TRBJ1-4
V gene: TRBV28
CDR3 length: 12
CDR3 protein: ASSLAGRKEKLF

D gene: .
J gene: TRBJ1-1
V gene: TRBV4-1
CDR3 length: 15
CDR3 protein: ASSQGSLAGMNTEAF

D gene: TRBD2
J gene: TRBJ2-3
V gene: TRBV2
CDR3 length: 14
CDR3 protein: ASSESLAGTSDTQY

D gene: .
J gene: TRBJ2-1
V gene: TRBV7-2
CDR3 length: 14
CDR3 protein: ASSLFLGTSNNEQF

D gene: TRBD1
J gene: TRBJ1-2
V gene: TRBV7-9
CDR3 length: 12
CDR3 protein: ASEKGALSYGYT

D gene: .
J gene: TRBJ2-2
V gene: TRBV14
CDR3 length: 10
CDR3 protein: ASSQGRVRLF

D gene: .
J gene: TRBJ1-3
V gene: TRBV11-2
CDR3 length: 14
CDR3 protein: ASSLVGGISGNTIY

D gene: .
J gene: TRBJ2-2
V gene: TRBV28
CDR3 length: 10
CDR3 protein: ASSFSQRELF

D gene: .
J gene: TRBJ2-7
V gene: TRBV19
CDR3 length: 11
CDR3 protein: ASSYRASDEQY

D gene: TRBD2
J gene: TRBJ2-1
V gene: TRBV28
CDR3 length: 13
CDR3 protein: ASSLRAGEVNEQF

D gene: TRBD1
J gene: TRBJ2-7
V gene: TRBV27
CDR3 length: 12
CDR3 protein: ASSRQGITYEQY

D gene: TRBD1
J gene: TRBJ1-1
V gene: TRBV19
CDR3 length: 15
CDR3 protein: ASSTTGQGSGYTEAF

D gene: .
J gene: TRBJ1-5
V gene: TRBV6-5
CDR3 length: 11
CDR3 protein: ASSSGGHQPQH

D gene: TRBD1
J gene: TRBJ2-2
V gene: TRBV11-3
CDR3 length: 14
CDR3 protein: ASSPLAGQGIGELF

D gene: TRBD1
J gene: TRBJ1-3
V gene: TRBV5-5
CDR3 length: 13
CDR3 protein: ASSYGQGLGNTIY